The entry below describes one T cell receptor beta chain. CDR1 and CDR2 (germline): MNHEY, SVGAGI. Trimming pared 0 bases from V and 4 bases from J, leaving 12 bases between. The CDR3 consists of 15 residues. Sequencing was performed with immunoSEQ multiplex PCR; in TCRdb, only in-frame clones are kept and a portion is missing. The repertoire holds over 50,000 clones, with 80% to 85% as singletons. The sample belongs to a study of T cells in localized non-small cell lung cancer. The clonotype originates from a man between 40 and 70 years old with stage III lung adenocarcinoma. Sequencing was performed on peripheral blood mononuclear cells, taken before any cancer treatment. This chain links TRBV6-5 with TRBJ1-2; unclear D gene. The CDR3 DNA follows: TGTGCCAGCAGTTACTCGAGGCAGAGCGTCTATGGCTACACCTTC. This codes for CASSYSRQSVYGYTF.